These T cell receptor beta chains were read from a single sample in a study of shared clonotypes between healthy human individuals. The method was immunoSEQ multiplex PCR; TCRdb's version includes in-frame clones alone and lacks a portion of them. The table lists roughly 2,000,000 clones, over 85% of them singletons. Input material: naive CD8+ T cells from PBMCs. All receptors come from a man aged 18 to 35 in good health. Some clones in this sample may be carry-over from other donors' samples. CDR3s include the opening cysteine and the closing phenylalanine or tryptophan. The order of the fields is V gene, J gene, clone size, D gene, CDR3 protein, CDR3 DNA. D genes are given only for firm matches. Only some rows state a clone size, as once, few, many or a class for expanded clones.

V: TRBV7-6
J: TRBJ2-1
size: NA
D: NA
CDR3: CASSLVGNEQFF
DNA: TGTGCCAGCAGCTTAGTGGGAAATGAGCAGTTCTTC

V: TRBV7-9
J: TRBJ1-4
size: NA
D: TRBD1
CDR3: CASSSPGGAHEKLFF
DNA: TGTGCCAGCAGCTCCCCAGGGGGCGCACATGAAAAACTGTTTTTT

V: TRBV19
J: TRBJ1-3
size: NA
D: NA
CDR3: CASSIDRRQLISGNTIYF
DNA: TGTGCCAGTAGTATAGATCGGCGACAGCTCATCTCTGGAAACACCATATATTTT

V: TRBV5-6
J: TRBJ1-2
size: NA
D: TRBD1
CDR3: CASSPGQVYGYTF
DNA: TGTGCCAGCAGCCCAGGACAGGTCTATGGCTACACCTTC

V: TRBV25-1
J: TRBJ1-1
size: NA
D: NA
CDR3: CASSELGGGRNTEAFF
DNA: TGTGCCAGCAGTGAATTGGGGGGCGGTCGGAACACTGAAGCTTTCTTT

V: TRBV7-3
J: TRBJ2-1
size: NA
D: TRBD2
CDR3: CASSSQTSPVSYNEQFF
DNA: TGTGCCAGCAGCTCCCAGACTAGCCCCGTCTCCTACAATGAGCAGTTCTTC

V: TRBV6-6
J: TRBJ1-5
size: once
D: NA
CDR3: CASSYGQSNQPQHF
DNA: TGTGCCAGCAGTTACGGACAGAGCAATCAGCCCCAGCATTTT

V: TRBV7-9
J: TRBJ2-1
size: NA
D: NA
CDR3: CASSLGRADEQFF
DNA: TGTGCCAGCAGCTTAGGGAGGGCCGATGAGCAGTTCTTC

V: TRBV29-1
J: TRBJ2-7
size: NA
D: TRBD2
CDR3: CSVEYVKAGISYEQYF
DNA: TGCAGCGTTGAATACGTTAAAGCGGGAATATCCTACGAGCAGTACTTC

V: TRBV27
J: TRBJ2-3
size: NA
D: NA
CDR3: CASFRTDTDTQYF
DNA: TGTGCCAGCTTCCGGACGGACACAGATACGCAGTATTTT

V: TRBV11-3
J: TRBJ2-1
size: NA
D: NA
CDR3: CASSSREGGPPKGQFF
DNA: TGTGCCAGCAGCTCCCGGGAAGGCGGGCCCCCCAAGGGGCAGTTCTTC

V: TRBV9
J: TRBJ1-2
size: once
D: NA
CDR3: CASSGEGNYGYTF
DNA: TGTGCCAGCAGTGGGGAGGGAAACTATGGCTACACCTTC

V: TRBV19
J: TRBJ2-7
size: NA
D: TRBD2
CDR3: CASSTTTSGAYEQYF
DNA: TGTGCCAGTAGTACCACGACTAGCGGGGCCTACGAGCAGTACTTC

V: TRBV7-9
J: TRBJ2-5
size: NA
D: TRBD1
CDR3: CASSSTSRGLETQYF
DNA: TGTGCCAGCAGCTCAACGTCCAGGGGGCTCGAGACCCAGTACTTC

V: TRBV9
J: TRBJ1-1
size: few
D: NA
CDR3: CASSGGGYTEAFF
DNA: TGTGCCAGCAGTGGCGGTGGGTACACTGAAGCTTTCTTT

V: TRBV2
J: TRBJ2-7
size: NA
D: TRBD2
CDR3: CASRGLAGVVYEQYF
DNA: TGTGCCAGCAGAGGACTAGCGGGAGTTGTCTACGAGCAGTACTTC

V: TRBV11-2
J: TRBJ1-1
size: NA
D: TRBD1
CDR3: CASRSRTGVTEAFF
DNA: TGTGCCAGCAGATCAAGAACAGGGGTCACTGAAGCTTTCTTT

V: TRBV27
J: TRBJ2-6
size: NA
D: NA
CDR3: CASSLGRSGANVLTF
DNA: TGTGCCAGCAGTTTAGGCCGCTCTGGGGCCAACGTCCTGACTTTC

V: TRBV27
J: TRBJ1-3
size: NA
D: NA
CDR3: CASSSPGSGNTIYF
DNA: TGTGCCAGCAGTTCCCCGGGCTCTGGAAACACCATATATTTT

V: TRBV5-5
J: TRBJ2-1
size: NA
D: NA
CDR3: CASSPSDRSLYNEQFF
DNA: TGTGCCAGCAGCCCGTCGGACCGGAGCCTCTACAATGAGCAGTTCTTC

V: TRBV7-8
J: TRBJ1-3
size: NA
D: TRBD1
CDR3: CASSLTGQFFSGNTIYF
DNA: TGTGCCAGCAGCTTAACGGGACAGTTCTTCTCTGGAAACACCATATATTTT

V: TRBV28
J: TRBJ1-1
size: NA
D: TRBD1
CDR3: CASSLRGGPGTEAFF
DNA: TGTGCCAGCAGCCTCAGGGGGGGGCCCGGCACTGAAGCTTTCTTT

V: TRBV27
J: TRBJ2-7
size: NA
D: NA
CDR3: CASSPSLRQDQYEQYF
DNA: TGTGCCAGCAGTCCGAGTTTGCGGCAGGACCAATACGAGCAGTACTTC

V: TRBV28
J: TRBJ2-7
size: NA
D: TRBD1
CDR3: CASSTNRGLSYEQYF
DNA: TGTGCCAGCAGTACGAACAGGGGCCTTTCCTACGAGCAGTACTTC

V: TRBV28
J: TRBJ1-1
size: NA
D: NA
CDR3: CASSLNLAASMNTEAFF
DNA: TGTGCCAGCAGTTTAAACCTGGCAGCTTCTATGAACACTGAAGCTTTCTTT

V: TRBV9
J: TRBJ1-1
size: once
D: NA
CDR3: CASSVGQLRTEAFF
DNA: TGTGCCAGCAGCGTAGGACAATTAAGAACTGAAGCTTTCTTT

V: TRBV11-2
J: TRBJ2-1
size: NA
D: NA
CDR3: CASSSAGTYNEQFF
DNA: TGTGCCAGCAGCTCCGCAGGGACATACAATGAGCAGTTCTTC

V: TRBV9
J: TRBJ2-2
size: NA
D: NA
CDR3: CASSSRPGAVTGELFF
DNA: TGTGCCAGCAGCTCTCGGCCGGGGGCGGTCACCGGGGAGCTGTTTTTT

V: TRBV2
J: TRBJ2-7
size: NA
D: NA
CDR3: CASADIQRDEQYF
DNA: TGTGCCAGCGCGGATATTCAACGGGACGAGCAGTACTTC

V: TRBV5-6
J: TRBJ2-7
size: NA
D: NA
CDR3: CASSPQIGYEQYF
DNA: TGTGCCAGCAGCCCACAAATTGGGTACGAGCAGTACTTC